These 21 T cell receptor beta chains share one sample of origin, sequenced in a study of T cells in Graves' hyperthyroidism and ophthalmopathy. TCR beta CDR3 sequences were amplified from RNA transcripts. A set of HTBI primers served as the primers for a first-round RT-PCR of the TCR CDR3. TCRdb passed the multiplex PCR reads through MiXCR, listing each CDR3 protein once. The data show 250,000 or so distinct CDR3 sequences, roughly 14% seen once. Material for sequencing was blood. Receptors originate from a woman aged 35 to 49 with Graves' hyperthyroidism that later progressed to Graves' ophthalmopathy.

In this sample, this clonotype turned up many times. This chain connects TRBV5-8 to TRBJ2-3; no firm D call. Trimming removed 0 bases at V and 0 bases at J, with 8 bases between. The CDR3 runs to 15 residues. Germline V gene sequence: CDR1 SGHTS, CDR2 YDEGEE. The CDR3 loop is CASSLGSFSTDTQYF. The CDR3 DNA is TGTGCCAGCAGCTTGGGGAGTTTCAGCACAGATACGCAGTATTTT.

This clonotype was counted ten times or more. The rearrangement links TRBV7-9 to TRBJ2-2; 7 positions agree with TRBD1. The germline CDR1 and CDR2 sequences are SEHNR and FQNEAQ (reference sequence). The CDR3 extends over 16 amino acids. J gave up 0 bases and V 7 bases, and 8 bases lay outside the gene matches. The CDR3 spells CASTLTGTTNTGELFF. CDR3 DNA sequence: TGTGCCAGCACCCTGACAGGGACAACGAACACCGGGGAGCTGTTTTTT.

At least ten counts were recorded for this clonotype. The rearrangement uses TRBV27 and TRBJ2-7; TRBD2 is a possible D gene (6 bases). The CDR3 extends over 15 amino acids. Trimming took 4 bases from V and 3 from J, leaving 16 bases between them. CDR1 is MNHEY, CDR2 SMNVEV, per germline (reference sequence). CDR3 protein: CASSWSGGKSYEQYF. The CDR3 DNA is TGTGCCAGCAGTTGGTCTGGGGGGAAAAGCTACGAGCAGTACTTC.

The chain carries TRBV20-1 and TRBJ2-1, with TRBD2 matching 8 bases. Unmatched junction bases numbered 4, after V lost 3 bases and J lost 3 bases. The CDR3 totals 14 residues. Germline V gene sequence: CDR1 DFQATT, CDR2 SNEGSKA (reference sequence). The CDR3 bases are TGCAGTGCTAGGAGGGCGGGAGGCTACAATGAGCAGTTCTTC. Protein sequence: CSARRAGGYNEQFF.

This clonotype occurred many times. The rearrangement links TRBV28 to TRBJ2-7; TRBD2 agrees at 7 bases. With V trimmed by 2 bases and J by 2 bases, 3 bases remained unmatched. CDR1 and CDR2 from the germline V gene are MDHEN and SYDVKM. This CDR3 contains 14 residues. The CDR3 loop reads CASSLGAGAYEQYF. In DNA form, the CDR3 reads TGTGCCAGCAGTTTAGGGGCGGGAGCCTACGAGCAGTACTTC.

The J gene is TRBJ2-5, the V gene TRBV4-2; D is unresolved. There are 15 residues in the CDR3. CDR1 is LGHNA, CDR2 YNFKEQ, per germline. The V end lost 0 bases, the J end lost 5 bases, and 13 bases lay between the germline ends. CDR3 coding DNA: TGTGCCAGCAGCCAAGAGGGAACGGCTTGGGAGACCCAGTACTTC. This gives the protein CASSQEGTAWETQYF.

In its sample, this clonotype was seen many times. The chain employs TRBV5-1 and TRBJ2-1; 12 nucleotides align to TRBD2. In germline, CDR1 is SGHRS, CDR2 YFSETQ. The CDR3 loop spans 16 amino acids. The V segment lost 4 bases and the J segment 4 bases; nucleotides outside the gene matches: 6. The DNA for the CDR3 is TGCGCCAGCAGCAAACCCGGGACTAGCGGGTACAATGAGCAGTTCTTC. Protein product: CASSKPGTSGYNEQFF.

This clonotype was recorded at least ten times. The J gene is TRBJ2-2, the V gene TRBV11-3; 10 nucleotides match TRBD2. The CDR3 sequence is 18 residues long. V gave up 2 bases and J gave up 4 bases; unmatched junction bases: 10. The V gene's germline CDR1 is SGHNT and CDR2 YENEEA. CDR3 coding DNA: TGTGCCAGCAGCTTATCTAGCGGGAGTTATTACGGCACCGGGGAGCTGTTTTTT. This encodes CASSLSSGSYYGTGELFF.

This clonotype was observed a single time. J is TRBJ2-5 and V is TRBV5-6; the D gene is possibly TRBD1 (7 bases). Trimming cost V 8 bases and J 7 bases, with 18 bases left between them. CDR1 and CDR2 from the germline V gene are SGHDT and YYEEEE. This CDR3 comprises 13 residues. The CDR3: CASLMGTAGTQYF. CDR3 bases: TGTGCCAGTCTAATGGGGACAGCGGGGACCCAGTACTTC.

This clonotype showed up many times. This rearrangement joins TRBV20-1 to TRBJ1-4, with D perhaps TRBD1 (5 bases). CDR3 length: 14 residues. Looked up from germline, CDR1 is DFQATT and CDR2 is SNEGSKA (reference sequence). V was cut by 0 bases and J by 7 bases, with 12 bases left in between. The CDR3 DNA reads as TGCAGTGCTAGAGAGCAGGGAAGGGCTGAAAAACTGTTTTTT. Its protein product is CSAREQGRAEKLFF.

This clonotype has ten or more counts. This sequence joins TRBV20-1 and TRBJ2-5; D is possibly TRBD1 or TRBD2 (5 bases each). Per germline, CDR1 DFQATT and CDR2 SNEGSKA (reference sequence). Trimming shortened V by 1 base and J by 2 bases, and 14 bases separated the two germline ends. The CDR3 spans 15 residues. CDR3 loop: CSARASGTVQETQYF. CDR3 nucleotide sequence: TGCAGTGCTAGAGCGTCGGGGACGGTACAAGAGACCCAGTACTTC.

This clonotype came up a few times. The chain uses TRBV4-1 and TRBJ1-3, with D uncertain. V lost 1 base, J lost 2 bases, and 3 bases lay in between. The germline V gene encodes CDR1 MGHRA and CDR2 YSYEKL. The CDR3 runs to 13 residues. The CDR3, as DNA: TGCGCCAGCAGCCAAGTCCCTGGAAACACCATATATTTT. This gives the protein CASSQVPGNTIYF.

This clonotype was observed many times. This chain connects TRBV12-5 to TRBJ2-1, with 7 bases that match TRBD2. CDR3 length: 17 residues. The V segment lost 0 bases and the J segment 10 bases; nucleotides outside the gene matches: 15. The germline CDR1 and CDR2 sequences are LGHNT and FRNRAP. The CDR3 DNA follows: TGTGCTAGTGGTTTGGTAGGCTTAGCGGGCGACCTCGGGGAGCAGTTCTTC. It specifies CASGLVGLAGDLGEQFF.

In this sample, this clonotype turned up many times. The rearrangement joins TRBV28 to TRBJ1-5, with TRBD1 identical over 7 bases. Germline V lookup: CDR1 MDHEN, CDR2 SYDVKM. V lost 6 bases and J lost 5; bases outside the gene matches: 4. This CDR3 spans 13 amino acids. CDR3 sequence reads: CASRRTGHQPQHF. The CDR3 nucleotides read TGTGCCAGCAGGAGGACAGGCCATCAGCCCCAGCATTTT.

This clonotype appeared many times. V is TRBV30 and J is TRBJ2-2, with D possibly being TRBD1 (5 bases). Germline V gene sequence: CDR1 GTSNPN, CDR2 SVGIG (reference sequence). V was cut by 3 bases and J by 7 bases, with 6 bases left in between. The CDR3 extends over 11 amino acids. The CDR3 DNA reads as TGTGCCTGGAGAAGGGGCGGGGAGCTGTTTTTT. It specifies CAWRRGGELFF.

Comment on this clonotype: This could be a read error, since a much larger clone is one nucleotide away. This chain connects TRBV5-1 to TRBJ1-2; 9 positions agree with TRBD1. Germline V gene data show CDR1 as SGHRS and CDR2 as YFSETQ. The CDR3 covers 13 residues. The ends lost 5 bases at V and 8 bases at J; junction bases unmatched: 7. This chain's CDR3 is CASRFDRGEGYTF. The CDR3 DNA follows: TGCGCCAGCAGGTTCGACAGGGGGGAAGGCTACACCTTC.

This clonotype was detected many times. The chain joins TRBV9 to TRBJ2-5, with D perhaps matching TRBD2 (6 bases). The length of the CDR3 is 15 residues. CDR1 is SGDLS, CDR2 YYNGEE, per germline. Trimming removed 4 bases from V and 0 bases from J, with 13 bases in between. Written as DNA, the CDR3 is TGTGCCAGCAGCCCCAGTGGAGGGTACCAAGAGACCCAGTACTTC. It codes for CASSPSGGYQETQYF.

There are many counts of this clonotype. This chain uses TRBV6-1 with TRBJ2-3; perhaps D is TRBD1 or TRBD2 (7 bases each). This CDR3 comprises 16 residues. Germline CDR1 is MNHNS and CDR2 is SASEGT. V shed 6 bases and J shed 2 bases, with 18 bases lying between them. CDR3 protein: CASRETGRGHTDTQYF. The CDR3 DNA reads as TGTGCCAGCAGGGAGACAGGGAGGGGGCACACAGATACGCAGTATTTT.

This clonotype came up many times. The chain has TRBV3-1 and TRBJ2-4; the match to TRBD2 covers 12 bases. This CDR3 comprises 15 residues. Germline lookup yields CDR1 LGHDT and CDR2 YNNKEL (reference sequence). The ends lost 0 bases at V and 12 bases at J; junction bases unmatched: 6. CDR3 DNA: TGTGCCAGCAGCCAAGATTGGCTAGCGGGAGGGCCTCAGTACTTC. Translating it yields CASSQDWLAGGPQYF.

Ten or more counts support this clonotype. V usage is TRBV2 and J usage is TRBJ2-4; D not resolved. The CDR3 spans 14 residues. The V and J ends lost 6 bases and 6 bases respectively, with 15 bases between them. Germline assignment: CDR1 SNHLY and CDR2 FYNNEI. CDR3 region: CASSPTRFLNIQYF. The CDR3 coding sequence is TGTGCCAGCAGCCCGACACGGTTCCTAAACATTCAGTACTTC.

This clonotype showed up many times. The chain is built from TRBV11-2 and TRBJ2-7; 8 bases line up with TRBD2. Germline CDR1 reads SGHAT; CDR2 reads FQNNGV. This CDR3 contains 16 residues. J lost 6 bases, V lost 4 bases, and 14 bases had no gene match. The CDR3 is CASSWTLGAGGGEQYF. As DNA, the CDR3 is TGTGCCAGCAGCTGGACGCTAGGGGCGGGAGGAGGCGAGCAGTACTTC.